This T cell receptor beta chain was documented in a study of blood T cells in healthy people across ages. Findings and caveats of the study: No conclusive comparison of naive versus antigen-experienced cells was possible with unsorted PBMCs. The study regarded diversity estimates from one million T cells as underestimates. Possibly, changes in expanded clonotypes were confounded because donor CMV status was unknown.

About this clonotype: Antigen specificity is unknown.

Ranging in age from about 6 to 100, the donors were healthy Caucasian individuals from Russia. Alongside a J-beta primer mix, a sample-barcoded 5' primer served in a second PCR lasting about 7 to 12 cycles. TCRdb reprocessed the 5' RACE reads via MiXCR and lists one record per CDR3 protein. This sample has some 710,000 distinct CDR3 sequences, with 35% to 60% found just once. Sample: blood. The receptor was isolated from a man aged 80 or over in good health.

CDR3: CASSGSGTGAYEQYF. The CDR3 nucleotides are TGTGCCAGCAGCGGTTCCGGGACAGGGGCCTACGAGCAGTACTTC. This chain links TRBV7-2 with TRBJ2-7; TRBD1 aligns across 10 bases. Trimming cost V 5 bases and J 2 bases; bases outside gene matches: 6. Per germline, CDR1 SGHTA and CDR2 FQGNSA. The CDR3 extends over 15 amino acids.